Presented here are 23 T cell receptor beta chains from one specimen sequenced in a study of identical twins. TCRdb fed the 5' RACE reads into MiXCR, producing one record per CDR3 protein. The sample carries a few hundred thousand distinct CDR3 sequences, about 18% recorded once. Sequenced: naive T cells sorted from blood. Receptors originate from a man in his forties or fifties in good health.

V is TRBV6-2 or TRBV6-3 and J is TRBJ2-2, with a weak D call TRBD2 (7 bases). Per germline, CDR1 MNHEY and CDR2 SVGEGT. The CDR3 runs 14 residues. The germline V and J ends were trimmed by 8 bases and 6 bases, with 16 bases remaining between them. The CDR3 bases are TGTGCCAGCGAGTGGGGGGGCGCGTCCGGGGAGCTGTTTTTT. Amino acids: CASEWGGASGELFF.

The table lists this clonotype with many counts. V gene TRBV6-1 combines with J gene TRBJ2-3, with 9 nucleotides matching TRBD1. The CDR3 covers 16 residues. CDR1 is MNHNS, CDR2 SASEGT, per germline. The V segment lost 5 bases and the J segment 3 bases; nucleotides outside the gene matches: 9. CDR3 coding DNA: TGTGCCAGCAGTAAGTCCGGGACAGGGCTAACAGATACGCAGTATTTT. Residues: CASSKSGTGLTDTQYF.

This clonotype has a count of ten or more. The V and J genes are TRBV29-1 and TRBJ2-4; 9 nucleotides align to TRBD1. With 7 bases clipped from V and 7 bases from J, the junction kept 11 bases outside the gene matches. This CDR3 is 14 amino acids long. The germline V gene encodes CDR1 SQVTM and CDR2 ANQGSEA. The chain's CDR3 is CSAATGTGTNIQYF. The CDR3 region has the DNA TGCAGCGCGGCCACCGGGACAGGGACGAACATTCAGTACTTC.

This chain uses TRBV10-3 with TRBJ2-7; 14 bases are shared with TRBD2. CDR3 length: 17 residues. Germline V gives CDR1 ENHRY, CDR2 SYGVKD. Trimming at V came to 6 bases and at J to 3 bases, leaving 10 bases not matched to a gene. CDR3 loop: CAIRGTGTSGSNYEQYF. CDR3 sequence (DNA): TGTGCCATCAGGGGGACCGGGACTAGCGGGAGTAACTACGAGCAGTACTTC.

V usage is TRBV6-5 and J usage is TRBJ2-3; D remains ambiguous. This CDR3 is built from 16 residues. V lost 2 bases, J lost 2 bases, and 14 bases lay in between. Per the germline V gene, CDR1 is MNHEY and CDR2 is SVGAGI. The CDR3 DNA reads as TGTGCCAGCAGTTACATTGGTGCAGAGCTCACAGATACGCAGTATTTT. Translated: CASSYIGAELTDTQYF.

The chain combines TRBV27 with TRBJ2-1; 10 bases are shared with TRBD1. V trimming: 4 bases; J trimming: 9 bases; junction bases outside the gene matches: 6. The germline V gene encodes CDR1 MNHEY and CDR2 SMNVEV (reference sequence). The length of the CDR3 is 14 residues. Here the CDR3 reads CASSWGQGNAEQFF. The DNA of the CDR3 is TGTGCCAGCAGTTGGGGACAGGGGAATGCTGAGCAGTTCTTC.

This clonotype appeared once. This chain connects TRBV28 to TRBJ2-7; 7 bases align to TRBD1. Germline CDR1 and CDR2: MDHEN and SYDVKM. The V segment lost 6 bases and the J segment 4 bases; nucleotides outside the gene matches: 9. The CDR3 has 14 residues. CDR3 sequence reads: CASSQGQRVYEQYF. Here the CDR3 DNA reads TGTGCCAGCAGCCAGGGACAGAGAGTATACGAGCAGTACTTC.

The V gene is TRBV12-3 or TRBV12-4, the J gene TRBJ1-6; a possible D gene is TRBD1 (6 bases). The V end lost 6 bases, the J end lost 9 bases, and 18 bases lay between the germline ends. This CDR3 spans 15 amino acids. The CDR3 region has the DNA TGTGCCAGCAGCCCTACAGGGAGTCTATTTTCACCCCTCCACTTT. Translated: CASSPTGSLFSPLHF.

This clonotype appeared many times. V is TRBV6-2 or TRBV6-3 and J is TRBJ2-7; 13 nucleotides agree with TRBD2. Germline V gene sequence: CDR1 MNHEY, CDR2 SVGEGT. The CDR3 is 18 amino acids. V was clipped by 10 bases and J by 0 bases; unmatched bases: 15. The CDR3 loop is CATDPGTSGARSSYEQYF. The DNA for the CDR3 is TGTGCCACCGACCCCGGGACTAGCGGGGCTAGGAGCTCCTACGAGCAGTACTTC.

The CDR3 loop is CASSLVTQETQYF. In DNA form, the CDR3 reads TGCGCCAGCAGCTTGGTTACACAAGAGACCCAGTACTTC. The J gene is TRBJ2-5, the V gene TRBV5-1; D call uncertain. The CDR3 consists of 13 residues. Deletions cut 0 bases from V and 2 bases from J, with 5 bases between. The germline V gene encodes CDR1 SGHRS and CDR2 YFSETQ.

On this clonotype itself: Sequence at one end of the junction differs from germline and may be a read error. This chain uses TRBV10-3 with TRBJ2-7, with D perhaps matching TRBD1 (5 bases). The germline CDR1 and CDR2 sequences are ENHRY and SYGVKD. CDR3 length: 13 amino acids. CDR3 sequence reads: CAIRQDIIYEQHF. In DNA form, the CDR3 reads TGTGCCATCAGACAGGACATCATATACGAGCAGCACTTC.

The rearrangement uses TRBV7-8 and TRBJ1-5, with a tentative D call TRBD1 (6 bases). CDR1 is SGHVS and CDR2 is FQNEAQ in the germline V gene. CDR3 length: 16 amino acids. V lost 5 bases and J lost 1, with 15 bases in between. The CDR3 sequence: CASSQYRVLSNQPQHF. The CDR3 DNA sequence: TGTGCCAGCAGCCAATACAGGGTGCTGAGCAATCAGCCCCAGCATTTT.

The table lists this clonotype with a few counts. The J gene is TRBJ2-5, the V gene TRBV5-1, with unresolved D. The V gene lost 3 bases and the J gene lost 5 bases, with 11 bases spanning the gap. This CDR3 contains 13 residues. Germline CDR1 is SGHRS and CDR2 is YFSETQ. The CDR3 here is CASSSNLQETQYF. The CDR3 DNA is TGCGCCAGCAGCTCGAATCTACAGGAGACCCAGTACTTC. The whole variable domain, remainder taken from reference TRBV5-1 and TRBJ2-5, is KAGVTQTPRYLIKTRGQQVTLSCSPISGHRSVSWYQQTPGQGLQFLFEYFSETQRNKGNFPGRFSGRQFSNSRSEMNVSTLELGDSALYLCASSSNLQETQYFGPGTRLLVL.

This clonotype was seen ten or more times. This chain joins TRBV7-9 and TRBJ2-1; possibly TRBD1 or TRBD2 for D (5 bases each). This CDR3 comprises 11 residues. With 3 bases removed from V and 8 bases from J, the gap between germline ends came to 5 bases. In germline, CDR1 is SEHNR, CDR2 FQNEAQ (reference sequence). The CDR3 spells CASSLGDEQFF. CDR3 coding DNA: TGTGCCAGCAGCTTGGGGGATGAGCAGTTCTTC.

The chain recombines TRBV6-1 with TRBJ2-7; 7 nucleotides align to TRBD1. Trimming cost V 4 bases and J 2 bases; bases outside gene matches: 8. Germline CDR1 and CDR2: MNHNS and SASEGT. CDR3 length: 15 amino acids. The chain's CDR3 is CASSGRTGIPYEQYF. Here the CDR3 DNA reads TGTGCCAGCAGTGGGCGGACAGGCATACCCTACGAGCAGTACTTC.

This clonotype has just a few counts. In nucleotides, the CDR3 is TGTGCCAGCAGCAAACTAGCGGATGAGCAGTTCTTC. Translation gives CASSKLADEQFF. The chain combines TRBV6-2 or TRBV6-3 with TRBJ2-1, with 8 nucleotides matching TRBD2. Germline V gives CDR1 MNHEY, CDR2 SVGEGT. The CDR3 is made up of 12 amino acids. Germline trimming cut 6 bases from V and 8 bases from J; bases unmatched to any gene: 3.

J is TRBJ2-7 and V is TRBV6-2 or TRBV6-3, with D unresolved. CDR3 length: 15 residues. V lost 0 bases to trimming and J lost 3 bases, with 12 bases between them. Per germline, CDR1 MNHEY and CDR2 SVGEGT. CDR3 sequence reads: CASSYSMSGNYEQYF. CDR3 in DNA: TGTGCCAGCAGTTACTCGATGTCGGGCAACTACGAGCAGTACTTC.

The genes are TRBV2 and TRBJ2-3, with 13 bases identical to TRBD2. CDR3 length equals 15 residues. J was trimmed by 6 bases and V by 3 bases; bases with no gene match: 3. In germline, CDR1 is SNHLY, CDR2 FYNNEI. CDR3 nucleotides: TGTGCCAGCAGTGACGCGACTAGCGGGGGGGATACGCAGTATTTT. Residues: CASSDATSGGDTQYF.

The sample holds a few counts of this clonotype. The chain combines TRBV4-3 with TRBJ2-3; D ambiguous. This CDR3 contains 17 residues. V lost 0 bases to trimming and J lost 4 bases, with 17 bases between them. Germline V gene data show CDR1 as LGHNA and CDR2 as YSLEER. CDR3 residues: CASSQEVSTSWPDTQYF. DNA for the CDR3: TGCGCCAGCAGCCAAGAAGTGTCCACATCCTGGCCAGATACGCAGTATTTT.

This chain links TRBV10-3 with TRBJ1-1, with TRBD1 matching 10 bases. The CDR3 consists of 12 residues. J gave up 5 bases and V 11 bases, and 5 bases lay outside the gene matches. Germline lookup yields CDR1 ENHRY and CDR2 SYGVKD. CDR3 sequence (DNA): TGTGCCGGCGGACAGGGGGGGACTGAAGCTTTCTTT. This translates into CAGGQGGTEAFF.

The chain links TRBV7-2 to TRBJ2-5, with no clear D. Looked up from germline, CDR1 is SGHTA and CDR2 is FQGNSA. V was pared by 6 bases and J by 2 bases, with 7 bases between. This CDR3 contains 12 residues. Written as DNA, the CDR3 is TGTGCCAGCAGTCATGGGCAAGAGACCCAGTACTTC. Translating it yields CASSHGQETQYF.

The chain recombines TRBV9 with TRBJ1-6; 7 bases are shared with TRBD1. This CDR3 has 14 residues. Losses at the gene ends were 1 base for V and 9 bases for J; bases not matched to a gene: 4. Germline V gene data show CDR1 as SGDLS and CDR2 as YYNGEE. In DNA form, the CDR3 reads TGTGCCAGCAGCGTATCAGGGGGAATTTCACCCCTCCACTTT. Translating it yields CASSVSGGISPLHF.

Details on this clonotype: The missing conserved phenylalanine or tryptophan at the end of this CDR3 makes a read error likely. Because the CDR3's place on the DNA is in doubt, the DNA is left out and the CDR3 is given as listed by TCRdb. V gene TRBV2 combines with J gene TRBJ1-2; TRBD1, the table's D call, was not compared with the DNA. Counting both end residues, the CDR3 totals 10 amino acids. Germline CDR1 SNHLY, CDR2 FYNNEI. The CDR3 protein is CANLIGGTLS.